A selection of T cell receptor beta chains follows, all from one sample in a study of blood T cell repertoires in COVID-19. The table came from immunoSEQ multiplex PCR; TCRdb's copy has only in-frame clones and leaves some out. The table shows about 250,000 clones, with roughly 85% occurring only once. Sequenced sample: PBMCs or T cells enriched from blood (not recorded which). The receptors here all came from a woman aged 30 to 39 who had recovered from COVID-19. The CDR3 runs from the conserved cysteine through the conserved F or W. Fields, in order: clone size, V gene, D gene, J gene, CDR3 protein, CDR3 DNA. The D gene is left open where the match is weak. Size values are once, few and many counts, or a class for expanded clones, and some rows have none.

NA	TRBV10-2	TRBD2	TRBJ2-2	CASSESRLQTSGRGTGELFF	TGCGCCAGCAGTGAGTCGAGGCTCCAGACTAGCGGGAGAGGCACCGGGGAGCTGTTTTTT
NA	TRBV9	NA	TRBJ2-7	CASSVAIGRGYEQYF	TGTGCCAGCAGCGTAGCTATCGGTAGAGGATACGAGCAGTACTTC
NA	TRBV7-8	TRBD1	TRBJ2-4	CASRLPGQVGAKNIQYF	TGTGCCAGCAGATTACCCGGACAGGTTGGAGCCAAAAACATTCAGTACTTC
NA	TRBV15	TRBD2	TRBJ2-3	CATSGLARTDTQYF	TGTGCCACCAGCGGACTAGCGCGCACAGATACGCAGTATTTT
NA	TRBV5-4	TRBD1	TRBJ2-2	CASSLAGGTGELFF	TGTGCCAGCAGCTTGGCAGGGGGCACCGGGGAGCTGTTTTTT
NA	TRBV9	NA	TRBJ2-2	CASSKGHLNTGELFF	TGTGCCAGCAGTAAGGGACACCTAAACACCGGGGAGCTGTTTTTT
few	TRBV7-8	NA	TRBJ1-6	CASSLSEGRNSPLHF	TGTGCCAGCAGCTTATCGGAGGGTAGAAATTCACCCCTCCACTTT
once	TRBV7-9	TRBD2	TRBJ2-1	CASSPTLLAGGPGYNEQFF	TGTGCCAGCAGCCCAACGCTACTAGCGGGGGGCCCCGGCTACAATGAGCAGTTCTTC
NA	TRBV6-5	TRBD2	TRBJ2-1	CASSYSSGGWDEQFF	TGTGCCAGCAGTTACTCCAGCGGGGGCTGGGATGAGCAGTTCTTC
NA	TRBV5-4	NA	TRBJ1-1	CASSQVGGTEAFF	TGTGCCAGCAGCCAGGTCGGAGGCACTGAAGCTTTCTTT
NA	TRBV7-2	TRBD2	TRBJ2-1	CASSATSGENYNEQFF	TGTGCCAGCAGCGCGACTAGCGGGGAAAACTACAATGAGCAGTTCTTC
NA	TRBV6-5	TRBD2	TRBJ2-3	CAGAGDTDTQYF	TGTGCCGGGGCGGGAGACACAGATACGCAGTATTTT
NA	TRBV30	NA	TRBJ2-7	CAWSVESGRRSFYEQYF	TGTGCCTGGAGTGTAGAGTCGGGTCGACGCTCCTTCTACGAGCAGTACTTC
NA	TRBV4-1	TRBD1	TRBJ2-1	CATTPIDRANEQFF	TGCGCTACGACCCCCATTGACAGGGCGAATGAGCAGTTCTTC
once	TRBV7-9	TRBD1	TRBJ2-3	CASSAGRRTGASTDTQYF	TGTGCCAGCAGCGCCGGTAGACGGACAGGGGCTAGCACAGATACGCAGTATTTT
NA	TRBV11-2	NA	TRBJ2-3	CASSLDPGTSDTQYF	TGTGCCAGCAGCTTGGATCCAGGAACCTCAGATACGCAGTATTTT
NA	TRBV5-6	NA	TRBJ1-5	CASSLEGLGQPQHF	TGTGCCAGCAGCTTGGAGGGGTTGGGTCAGCCCCAGCATTTT
NA	TRBV19	NA	TRBJ1-4	CATRGGSNEKLFF	TGTGCCACGAGGGGAGGGAGTAATGAAAAACTGTTTTTT
once	TRBV28	NA	TRBJ2-7	CASSLSQEVSYEQYF	TGTGCCAGCAGTTTATCTCAGGAGGTGAGCTACGAGCAGTACTTC
NA	TRBV2	NA	TRBJ1-3	CASREGAGNTIYF	TGTGCCAGCCGCGAGGGGGCTGGAAACACCATATATTTT
NA	TRBV7-9	TRBD2	TRBJ2-7	CASSLEVGASGTDEQYF	TGTGCCAGCAGCTTAGAGGTCGGAGCTAGCGGGACCGACGAGCAGTACTTC
NA	TRBV14	TRBD1	TRBJ1-1	CASSQVAGTGFTEAFF	TGTGCCAGCAGCCAAGTGGCCGGGACAGGGTTCACTGAAGCTTTCTTT
NA	TRBV28	TRBD2	TRBJ2-7	CASSPTSTSGYEQYF	TGTGCCAGCAGTCCAACCTCGACTAGCGGATACGAGCAGTACTTC
once	TRBV5-1	NA	TRBJ2-3	CASSRASEADTQYF	TGCGCCAGCAGTCGGGCTAGCGAGGCAGATACGCAGTATTTT